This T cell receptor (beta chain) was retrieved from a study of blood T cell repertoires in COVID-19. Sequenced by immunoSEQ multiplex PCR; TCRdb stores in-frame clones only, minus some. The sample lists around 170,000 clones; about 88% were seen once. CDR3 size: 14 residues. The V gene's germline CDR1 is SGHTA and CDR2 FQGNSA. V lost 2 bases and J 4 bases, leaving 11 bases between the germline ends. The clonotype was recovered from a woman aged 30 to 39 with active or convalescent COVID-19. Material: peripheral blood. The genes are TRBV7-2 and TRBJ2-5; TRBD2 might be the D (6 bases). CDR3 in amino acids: CASSLYRGRETQYF. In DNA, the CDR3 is TGTGCCAGCAGCTTATACCGGGGGAGAGAGACCCAGTACTTC.